Below, one T cell receptor (beta chain) is given with its context. Its antigen is currently not known. Base qualities were left out, and no much larger clone turns up one base away. For deep sequencing, PBMC libraries mostly used around 500 ng of input genomic DNA, with six replicates for each sample. TCRbeta libraries were prepared with the immunoSEQ hsTCRbeta kit according to the manufacturer's instructions. An Illumina NovaSeq 6000 S4 flow cell was used to sequence the final libraries, which had first been combined to 3 nM. The paper's data handling went like this. The immunoSEQ Analyzer was used for raw data preprocessing and quality control. The analysis was restricted to productive rearrangements, with each unique CDR3 amino acid sequence defining a clonotype. Using the R package tcR, the researchers computed the Gini-Simpson index as their estimate of repertoire clonality. Gini indices were compared with Student's t test, and associations with tumor size change were assessed by Pearson correlation. This immuneACCESS table, as held by TCRdb, lists in-frame sequences with V and J called but not all clones. Of the missing ones, under half trace to an unresolved V gene in checked studies; the others have no known cause. That table is the source of V, J and clone size, and D and trimming were worked out from the DNA. The sample data list roughly 13,000 clones, and about 70% of these were observed just once. Together, the top ten hold 2% to 2.5% of the sample.

The sample's time point label, in plain terms: before neoadjuvant nivolumab. None of the patients had received prior systemic or radiation treatment, and all were newly diagnosed with stage II-IVA oral cavity squamous cell carcinoma. Everyone in the cohort had locally advanced, HPV-negative oral cavity squamous cell carcinoma. Peripheral blood mononuclear cells were analyzed directly, without maintenance or expansion in culture. The samples were obtained from a longitudinal correlative study of a single-arm phase II trial testing neoadjuvant nivolumab in oral cavity squamous cell carcinoma. Genomic DNA-based TCRbeta sequencing was performed on subject-matched pre- and post-treatment PBMCs and tumors from three responders and three non-responders. Peripheral blood mononuclear cells were collected once before nivolumab treatment and again after treatment, at the time of surgery. Genomic DNA was isolated from PBMCs using the Maxwell RSC DNA from Cells kit.

The sample is drawn from a study of neoadjuvant anti-PD-1 for oral cavity cancer (dated by TCRdb to the early 2020s). With regard to the full study: Before curative-intent surgical resection, most patients were given three to four biweekly doses of nivolumab at 3 mg/kg. There were 12 patients in the parent correlative cohort, and the response rate was less than 40%. For patients who did not progress, a fourth nivolumab dose was given around day 43, followed by definitive surgical resection on days 50-56. Patients with complete response, partial response or stable disease by RECIST 1.1 were defined as responders, whereas patients with progression were defined as non-responders. The paper's findings and limits, for the study overall: After neoadjuvant nivolumab, T cell clonality (Gini index) in PBMCs was significantly higher in non-responders than in responders. Higher pretreatment blood TCRbeta clonality and lower post-treatment tumor TCRbeta clonality were correlated with higher pretreatment blood Treg/Th17 ratios. Only a few patients per response group were included in the TCR analyses, and larger cohorts for validation were called for by the authors.

The germline V gene specifies SGHTA as CDR1 and FQGNSA as CDR2. V sheds 0 bases and J sheds 5 bases, leaving 7 bases between their ends. From the cysteine through the phenylalanine, the CDR3 covers 14 amino acids. The only DNA kept is the CDR3, 42 bases in frame from the first base. The sample was PBMCs, taken before nivolumab (anti-PD-1) treatment. The TCR was taken from a person between 35 and 79 years old with oral cavity squamous cell carcinoma. Recombination joined TRBV7-2 with TRBJ1-4; TRBD1 is perhaps the D gene, given 6 matching bases. The DNA sequence follows: TGTGCCAGCAGCTTAGCGGGGGCGAATGAAAAACTGTTTTTT. It encodes CASSLAGANEKLFF.